A selection of T cell receptor beta chains follows, all from one sample in a study of blood T cell repertoires in COVID-19. The repertoire was sequenced with immunoSEQ multiplex PCR; TCRdb's copy has only in-frame clones and lacks some. Of approximately 150,000 clones listed, around 90% are singletons. The sample taken for sequencing was PBMCs or T cells enriched from blood (not recorded which). Receptors originate from a woman aged 40 to 50 who had been exposed to COVID-19. Each CDR3 is given with its conserved first and last residue. Each record gives: clone size, J gene, V gene, D gene, CDR3 protein, CDR3 DNA. D genes are given only for firm matches. Clone sizes are given selectively: once, few, many, or a class where the clone is expanded.

clone_size: NA; j_call: TRBJ1-2; v_call: TRBV10-1; d_call: TRBD1; cdr3_aa: CASSEWDTGEVYGYTF; cdr3_nt: TGCGCCAGCAGTGAGTGGGATACAGGGGAAGTCTATGGCTACACCTTC
clone_size: once; j_call: TRBJ2-3; v_call: TRBV11-2; d_call: TRBD2; cdr3_aa: CASSHLAGGRTDTQYF; cdr3_nt: TGTGCCAGCAGCCACTTAGCGGGGGGGCGAACCGATACGCAGTATTTT
clone_size: NA; j_call: TRBJ1-1; v_call: TRBV6-6; d_call: NA; cdr3_aa: CASTGHKNTEAFF; cdr3_nt: TGTGCCAGCACGGGACATAAGAACACTGAAGCTTTCTTT
clone_size: NA; j_call: TRBJ2-7; v_call: TRBV7-2; d_call: TRBD1; cdr3_aa: CASSSGGTSYEQYF; cdr3_nt: TGTGCCAGCAGTTCAGGGGGCACGTCCTACGAGCAGTACTTC
clone_size: NA; j_call: TRBJ2-5; v_call: TRBV2; d_call: TRBD2; cdr3_aa: CASSEGTSGGVFRETQYF; cdr3_nt: TGTGCCAGCAGTGAAGGGACTAGCGGGGGGGTTTTTAGGGAGACCCAGTACTTC
clone_size: NA; j_call: TRBJ1-5; v_call: TRBV7-9; d_call: TRBD1; cdr3_aa: CASSLEGQRTNQPQHF; cdr3_nt: TGTGCCAGCAGCTTAGAGGGACAGCGAACTAATCAGCCCCAGCATTTT
clone_size: NA; j_call: TRBJ1-4; v_call: TRBV2; d_call: NA; cdr3_aa: CASSWGREKLFF; cdr3_nt: TGTGCCAGCAGCTGGGGGCGGGAAAAACTGTTTTTT
clone_size: NA; j_call: TRBJ1-5; v_call: TRBV19; d_call: NA; cdr3_aa: CASSIQNQPQHF; cdr3_nt: TGTGCCAGTAGTATCCAGAATCAGCCCCAGCATTTT
clone_size: NA; j_call: TRBJ2-5; v_call: TRBV2; d_call: TRBD1; cdr3_aa: CASRRDRAETQYF; cdr3_nt: TGTGCCAGCAGGCGGGACAGGGCAGAGACCCAGTACTTC
clone_size: NA; j_call: TRBJ1-1; v_call: TRBV11-2; d_call: NA; cdr3_aa: CASSSPAGGRNTEAFF; cdr3_nt: TGTGCCAGCAGCTCCCCCGCCGGGGGGCGGAACACTGAAGCTTTCTTT
clone_size: NA; j_call: TRBJ2-3; v_call: TRBV5-4; d_call: TRBD2; cdr3_aa: CASSFGGWTDTQYF; cdr3_nt: TGTGCCAGCAGCTTCGGGGGGTGGACAGATACGCAGTATTTT
clone_size: once; j_call: TRBJ1-2; v_call: TRBV7-9; d_call: NA; cdr3_aa: CASSRDTNYGYTF; cdr3_nt: TGTGCCAGCAGCCGGGACACTAACTATGGCTACACCTTC
clone_size: NA; j_call: TRBJ1-5; v_call: TRBV19; d_call: NA; cdr3_aa: CASGGEEPQHF; cdr3_nt: TGTGCCAGCGGGGGGGAGGAGCCCCAGCATTTT